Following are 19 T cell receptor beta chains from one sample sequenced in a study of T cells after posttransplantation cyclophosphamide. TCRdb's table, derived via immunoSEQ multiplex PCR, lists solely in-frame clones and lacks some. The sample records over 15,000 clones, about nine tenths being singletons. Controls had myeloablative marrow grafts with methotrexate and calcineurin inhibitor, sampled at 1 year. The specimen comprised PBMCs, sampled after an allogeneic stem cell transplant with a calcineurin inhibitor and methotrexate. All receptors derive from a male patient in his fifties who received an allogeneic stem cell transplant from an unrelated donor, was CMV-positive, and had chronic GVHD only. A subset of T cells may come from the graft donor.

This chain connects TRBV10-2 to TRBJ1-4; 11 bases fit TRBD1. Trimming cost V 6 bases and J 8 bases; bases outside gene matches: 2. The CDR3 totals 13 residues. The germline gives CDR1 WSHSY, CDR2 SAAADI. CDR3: CASRGDRGEKLFF. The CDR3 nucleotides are TGCGCCAGCAGGGGGGACAGGGGGGAAAAACTGTTTTTT.

CDR3 loop: CASSIQGFKQYF. CDR3 coding DNA: TGTGCCAGCAGTATACAGGGTTTCAAGCAGTACTTC. The chain uses TRBV28 and TRBJ2-7; D might be TRBD1 (6 bases). The germline CDR1 and CDR2 sequences are MDHEN and SYDVKM. This CDR3 contains 12 residues. V was shortened by 5 bases and J by 8 bases, with 13 bases between the two germline ends.

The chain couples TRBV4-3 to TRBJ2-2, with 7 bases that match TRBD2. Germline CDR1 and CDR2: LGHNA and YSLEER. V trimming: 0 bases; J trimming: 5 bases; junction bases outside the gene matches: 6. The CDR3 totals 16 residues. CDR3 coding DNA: TGCGCCAGCAGCCAAGATCTCAGCGGGGAGACCGGGGAGCTGTTTTTT. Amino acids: CASSQDLSGETGELFF.

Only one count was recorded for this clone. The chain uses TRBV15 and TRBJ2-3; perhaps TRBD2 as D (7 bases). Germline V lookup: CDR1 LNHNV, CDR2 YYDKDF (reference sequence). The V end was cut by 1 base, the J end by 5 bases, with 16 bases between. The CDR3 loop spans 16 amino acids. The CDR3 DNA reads TGTGCCACCAGCAGAGGTTACGGGGGGCTTGAAGATACGCAGTATTTT. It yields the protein CATSRGYGGLEDTQYF.

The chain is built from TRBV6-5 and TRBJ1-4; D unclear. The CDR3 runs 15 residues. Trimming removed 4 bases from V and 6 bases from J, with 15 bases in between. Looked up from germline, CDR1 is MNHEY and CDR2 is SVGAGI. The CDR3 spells CASSSRVGRYEKLFF. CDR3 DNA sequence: TGTGCCAGCAGTTCTCGGGTCGGCAGATATGAAAAACTGTTTTTT.

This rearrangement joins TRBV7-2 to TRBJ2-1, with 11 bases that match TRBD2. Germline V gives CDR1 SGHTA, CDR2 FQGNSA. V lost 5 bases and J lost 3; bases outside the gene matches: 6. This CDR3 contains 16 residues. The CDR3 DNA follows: TGTGCCAGCAGCATTAGCGGGAGGGGCGTCTACAATGAGCAGTTCTTC. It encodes CASSISGRGVYNEQFF.

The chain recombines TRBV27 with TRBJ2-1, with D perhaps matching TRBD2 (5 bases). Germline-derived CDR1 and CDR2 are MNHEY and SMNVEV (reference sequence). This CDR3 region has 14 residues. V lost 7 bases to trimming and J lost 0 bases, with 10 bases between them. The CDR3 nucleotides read TGTGCCAGCACCTATGGGAGCTCCTACAATGAGCAGTTCTTC. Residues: CASTYGSSYNEQFF.

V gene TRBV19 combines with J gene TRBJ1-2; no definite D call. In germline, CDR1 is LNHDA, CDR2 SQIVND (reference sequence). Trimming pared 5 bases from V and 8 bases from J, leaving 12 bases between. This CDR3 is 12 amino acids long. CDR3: CASSPDTYGYTF. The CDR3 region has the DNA TGTGCCAGTAGTCCTGACACCTACGGCTACACCTTC.

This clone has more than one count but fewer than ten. In DNA form, the CDR3 reads TGTGCCAGCAGCTTGGATTCGACAGTAAACACTGAAGCTTTCTTT. As protein: CASSLDSTVNTEAFF. V usage is TRBV7-9 and J usage is TRBJ1-1; a possible D gene is TRBD1 (5 bases). Trimming shortened V by 3 bases and J by 2 bases, and 13 bases separated the two germline ends. The CDR3 consists of 15 residues. Germline loops: CDR1 SEHNR, CDR2 FQNEAQ (reference sequence). Looking up the rest from reference TRBV7-9 and TRBJ1-1 gives the full variable domain: DTGVSQNPRHKITKRGQNVTFRCDPISEHNRLYWYRQTLGQGPEFLTYFQNEAQLEKSRLLSDRFSAERPKGSFSTLEIQRTEQGDSAMYLCASSLDSTVNTEAFFGQGTRLTVV.

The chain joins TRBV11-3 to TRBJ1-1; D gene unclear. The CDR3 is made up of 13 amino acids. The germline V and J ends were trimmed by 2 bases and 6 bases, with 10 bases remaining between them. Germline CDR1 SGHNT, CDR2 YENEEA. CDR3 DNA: TGTGCCAGCAGCTTAAACCCCCTAGCTGAAGCTTTCTTT. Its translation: CASSLNPLAEAFF.

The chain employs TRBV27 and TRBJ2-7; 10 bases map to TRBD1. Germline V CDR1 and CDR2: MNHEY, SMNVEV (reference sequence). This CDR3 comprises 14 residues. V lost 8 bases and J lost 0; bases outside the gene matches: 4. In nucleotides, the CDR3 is TGTGCCAGCCCAAGACAGGGGGCCTCCTACGAGCAGTACTTC. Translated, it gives CASPRQGASYEQYF.

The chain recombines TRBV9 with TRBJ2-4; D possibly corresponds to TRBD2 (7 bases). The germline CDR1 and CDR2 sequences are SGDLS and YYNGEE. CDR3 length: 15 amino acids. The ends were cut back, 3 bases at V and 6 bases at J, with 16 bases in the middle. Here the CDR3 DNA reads TGTGCCAGCAGCGCCGAGGAGGGGGGGGTAAACATTCAGTACTTC. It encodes CASSAEEGGVNIQYF.

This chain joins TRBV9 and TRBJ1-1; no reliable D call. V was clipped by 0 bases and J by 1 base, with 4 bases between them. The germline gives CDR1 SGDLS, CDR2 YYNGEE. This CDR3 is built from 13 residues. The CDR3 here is CASSVATNTEAFF. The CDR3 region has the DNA TGTGCCAGCAGCGTAGCTACGAACACTGAAGCTTTCTTT.

In DNA, the CDR3 is TGTGCCAGCAGCCCCGCTGAGAGCGGTAACTCCTACGAGCAGTACTTC. Its protein is CASSPAESGNSYEQYF. The V gene is TRBV7-8, the J gene TRBJ2-7, with D tentatively TRBD2 (5 bases). CDR3 length equals 16 residues. Germline CDR1 reads SGHVS; CDR2 reads FQNEAQ. V was clipped by 5 bases and J by 0 bases, with 17 bases between them.

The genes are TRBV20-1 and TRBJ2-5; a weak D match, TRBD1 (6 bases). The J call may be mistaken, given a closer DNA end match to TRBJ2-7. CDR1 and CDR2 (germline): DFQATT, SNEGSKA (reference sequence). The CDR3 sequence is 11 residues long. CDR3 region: CSASRDTEQYF. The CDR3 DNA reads TGCAGTGCTAGTAGGGACACCGAGCAGTACTTC.

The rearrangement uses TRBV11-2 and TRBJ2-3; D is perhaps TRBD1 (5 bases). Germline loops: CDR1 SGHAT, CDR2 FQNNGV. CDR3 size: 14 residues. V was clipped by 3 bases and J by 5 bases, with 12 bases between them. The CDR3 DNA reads TGTGCCAGCAGCTTTGCCCAGGGTGGAGATACGCAGTATTTT. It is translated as CASSFAQGGDTQYF.

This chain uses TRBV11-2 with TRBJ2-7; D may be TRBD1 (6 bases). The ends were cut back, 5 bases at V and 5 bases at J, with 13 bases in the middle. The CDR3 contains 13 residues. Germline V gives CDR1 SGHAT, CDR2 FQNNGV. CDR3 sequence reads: CASSPGTRNEQYF. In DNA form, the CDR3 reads TGTGCCAGCAGCCCAGGGACACGCAACGAGCAGTACTTC.

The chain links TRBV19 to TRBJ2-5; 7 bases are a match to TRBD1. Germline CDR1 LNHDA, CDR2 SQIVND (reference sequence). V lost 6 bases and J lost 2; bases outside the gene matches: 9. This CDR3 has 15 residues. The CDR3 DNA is TGTGCCAGTAGGACGGGACAGAGTTCTCAAGAGACCCAGTACTTC. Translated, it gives CASRTGQSSQETQYF.

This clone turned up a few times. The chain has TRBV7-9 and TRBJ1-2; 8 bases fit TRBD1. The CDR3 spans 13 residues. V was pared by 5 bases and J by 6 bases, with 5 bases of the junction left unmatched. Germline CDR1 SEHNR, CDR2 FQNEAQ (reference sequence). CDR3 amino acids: CASSPTGGNGYTF. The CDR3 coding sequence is TGTGCCAGCAGCCCCACAGGGGGTAATGGCTACACCTTC.